These T cell receptor beta chains were read from a single sample in a study of control samples from healthy donors and cancer patients. Sequenced by immunoSEQ multiplex PCR; TCRdb stores in-frame clones only, minus some. The table records tens of thousands of clones, roughly 95% of them present only once. The source material was blood. The receptors come from a man younger than 45 in good health. CDR3s include the opening cysteine and the closing phenylalanine or tryptophan. The D gene is left open where the match is weak. Size values are once, few and many counts, or a class for expanded clones, and some rows have none.

TRBV4-1,17,TRBJ2-3,TRBD2,.,TGCGCCAGCAGCCCATTGGGTAGCGGGAGGAAAGCAGATACGCAGTATTTT,CASSPLGSGRKADTQYF
TRBV15,12,TRBJ2-3,.,.,TGTGCCACCAGCCCGGACTACCTGACGCAGTATTTT,CATSPDYLTQYF
TRBV6-5,15,TRBJ1-1,.,.,TGTGCCAGCAGTTCCGGGACGGCCATGAACACTGAAGCTTTCTTT,CASSSGTAMNTEAFF
TRBV6-5,14,TRBJ1-1,.,.,TGTGCCAGCAGCCCAACCTGGGTAACCCTTGAAGCTTTCTTT,CASSPTWVTLEAFF
TRBV28,16,TRBJ2-7,.,.,TGTGCCAGCAGTTTATACCCTAAGCGGGCCTCCTACGAGCAGTACTTC,CASSLYPKRASYEQYF
TRBV9,15,TRBJ2-1,.,.,TGTGCCAGCAGCCCTTACCGGGATTCTTACAATGAGCAGTTCTTC,CASSPYRDSYNEQFF
TRBV9,18,TRBJ2-1,.,.,TGTGCCAGCAGCGGGTCCCTACGTAGCGGCCCGTCCTACAATGAGCAGTTCTTC,CASSGSLRSGPSYNEQFF
TRBV6-5,13,TRBJ1-2,TRBD1,.,TGTGCCAGCAGAGCCCGGGACAGAGCTCCGAACACCTTC,CASRARDRAPNTF
TRBV4-1,12,TRBJ2-7,.,.,TGCGCCAGCAGCCGAGGGGCTGGCGAGCAGTACTTC,CASSRGAGEQYF
TRBV30,14,TRBJ1-2,.,.,TGTGCCTGGTTTGGGAAGGGAGGCCTAGGGGGCTACACCTTC,CAWFGKGGLGGYTF
TRBV5-1,15,TRBJ1-4,.,.,TGCGCCAGCAGCTCGGGCGGCGTAACTAATGAAAAACTGTTTTTT,CASSSGGVTNEKLFF
TRBV7-2,16,TRBJ2-7,TRBD1,.,TGTGCCAGCAGCTTCCTTTCGAGGACAGGGGATAACGAGCAGTACTTC,CASSFLSRTGDNEQYF
TRBV6-4,15,TRBJ1-5,.,few,TGTGCCAGCAGTGGAGCTAGGGACCGCAATCAGCCCCAGCATTTT,CASSGARDRNQPQHF
TRBV27,15,TRBJ1-5,TRBD1,.,TGTGCCACTTCGCGACAGGGAAATAACAATCAGCCCCAGCATTTT,CATSRQGNNNQPQHF